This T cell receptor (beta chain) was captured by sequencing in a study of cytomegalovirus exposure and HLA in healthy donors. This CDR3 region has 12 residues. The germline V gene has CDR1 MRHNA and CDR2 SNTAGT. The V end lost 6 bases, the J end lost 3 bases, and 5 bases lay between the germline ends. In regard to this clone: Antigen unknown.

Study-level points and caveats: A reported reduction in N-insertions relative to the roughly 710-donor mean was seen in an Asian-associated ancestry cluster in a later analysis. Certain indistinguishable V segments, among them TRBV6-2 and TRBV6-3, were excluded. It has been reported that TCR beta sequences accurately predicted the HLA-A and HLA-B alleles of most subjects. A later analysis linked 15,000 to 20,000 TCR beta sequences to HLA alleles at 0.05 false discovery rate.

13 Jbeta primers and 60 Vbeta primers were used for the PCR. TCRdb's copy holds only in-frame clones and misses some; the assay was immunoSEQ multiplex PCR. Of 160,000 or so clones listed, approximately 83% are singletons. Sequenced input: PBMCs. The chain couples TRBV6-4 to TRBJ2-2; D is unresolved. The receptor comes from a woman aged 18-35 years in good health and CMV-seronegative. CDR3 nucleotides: TGTGCCAGCAGCAGCGACACCGGGGAGCTGTTTTTT. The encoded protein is CASSSDTGELFF.